Each of the 23 T cell receptor beta chains below was sequenced from the same sample in a study of shared clonotypes between healthy human individuals (dated by TCRdb to the early 2020s). Receptor amplification or capture employed the immunoSEQ multiplex PCR assay. This immuneACCESS table, as held by TCRdb, lists in-frame sequences with V and J called but not all clones. Of the missing ones, under half trace to an unresolved V gene in checked studies; the others have no known cause. Present in this sample are under 2.5 million clones, roughly 90% of which were seen just once. 0.37% of the sample belongs to the ten largest clones. Specimen: naive CD4+ T cells from PBMCs. The cell subset or site label of this sample denotes: CD45RA+ positively selected. The receptor set was obtained from a man younger than 35 in good health. Some clones in this sample may be carry-over from other donors' samples.

The V gene is TRBV6-6, the J gene TRBJ2-5; 9 nucleotides agree with TRBD2. This CDR3 spans 11 amino acids. Germline CDR1 is MNHNY and CDR2 is SVGAGI (reference sequence). CDR3 sequence: CAGGRGETQYF. In DNA form, the CDR3 reads TGTGCAGGCGGGAGGGGGGAGACCCAGTACTTC.

This chain connects TRBV5-1 to TRBJ2-1, with TRBD2 matching 13 bases. Germline CDR1 SGHRS, CDR2 YFSETQ. The V gene end was trimmed by 4 bases and the J gene end by 5 bases; junction bases not matched to a gene: 3. The CDR3 runs to 15 residues. In DNA, the CDR3 is TGCGCCAGCAGCCAGGGACTAGCGGGGAACAATGAGCAGTTCTTC. It yields the protein CASSQGLAGNNEQFF.

This clone came up once. This chain connects TRBV2 to TRBJ2-7; 9 bases are shared with TRBD2. Per the germline V gene, CDR1 is SNHLY and CDR2 is FYNNEI. V lost 6 bases, J lost 8 bases, and 8 bases stayed unmatched. This CDR3 has 13 amino acids. The CDR3 region has the DNA TGTGCCAGCAGAGAAACGACTAGCGGAAAGCAGTACTTC. The encoded protein is CASRETTSGKQYF.

This chain connects TRBV5-1 to TRBJ2-2; TRBD2 agrees at 9 bases. Germline loops: CDR1 SGHRS, CDR2 YFSETQ. CDR3 length: 16 amino acids. V lost 3 bases, J lost 0 bases, and 3 bases stayed unmatched. This CDR3 reads CASSWLAGTNTGELFF. DNA of the CDR3: TGCGCCAGCAGCTGGCTAGCGGGGACGAACACCGGGGAGCTGTTTTTT.

The rearrangement links TRBV4-1 to TRBJ2-2; 7 nucleotides line up with TRBD1. CDR1 MGHRA and CDR2 YSYEKL come from the germline V gene. The V and J ends lost 2 bases and 6 bases, in that order; junction bases with no gene match: 9. This CDR3 is 16 amino acids long. In nucleotides, the CDR3 is TGCGCCAGCAGCCAATTTACAGGGGAAAGGGCCGGGGAGCTGTTTTTT. It specifies CASSQFTGERAGELFF.

The CDR3 DNA is TGTGCCAGCAGCTACCGGACAAAAGGACAGGGGGGCACCGGGGAGCTGTTTTTT. It is translated as CASSYRTKGQGGTGELFF. The V call is TRBV13, the J call TRBJ2-2; 10 bases are a match to TRBD1. Germline lookup yields CDR1 PRHDT and CDR2 FYEKMQ (reference sequence). With 4 bases clipped from V and 4 bases from J, the junction kept 12 bases outside the gene matches. The CDR3 loop spans 18 amino acids.

This chain links TRBV29-1 with TRBJ1-2; a possible D gene is TRBD1 (5 bases). CDR1 and CDR2 (germline): SQVTM, ANQGSEA. Trimming stripped 6 bases from V and 1 base from J, with 18 bases between. The CDR3 spans 15 residues. In nucleotides, the CDR3 is TGCAGCGTGCCAAAACGGGACGGGAATAACTATGGCTACACCTTC. This translates into CSVPKRDGNNYGYTF.

For this clone: Different DNA sequences within this sample yield the same CDR3. The rearrangement uses TRBV28 and TRBJ2-2; D unclear. CDR1 and CDR2 (germline): MDHEN, SYDVKM. The CDR3 is made up of 15 amino acids. Trimming shortened V by 2 bases and J by 0 bases, and 7 bases separated the two germline ends. The DNA for the CDR3 is TGTGCCAGCAGTTTAGGCGGAGCGAACACCGGGGAGCTGTTTTTT. Encoded protein: CASSLGGANTGELFF.

The gene calls are TRBV29-1 and TRBJ2-7, with D possibly being TRBD1 or TRBD2 (5 bases each). Germline V gene lookup returns CDR1 SQVTM and CDR2 ANQGSEA. CDR3 size: 15 residues. Trimming shortened V by 0 bases and J by 1 base, and 13 bases separated the two germline ends. The CDR3 region is CSVEDGGRTSYEQYF. Written as DNA, the CDR3 is TGCAGCGTTGAAGATGGGGGACGCACATCCTACGAGCAGTACTTC.

This clone showed up just once. CDR3 loop: CASSRQGQGISEAFF. The DNA of the CDR3 is TGTGCCAGTAGTAGGCAGGGACAGGGGATTTCTGAAGCTTTCTTT. This chain joins TRBV19 and TRBJ1-1, with TRBD1 matching over 10 bases. The ends lost 4 bases at V and 6 bases at J; junction bases unmatched: 8. Germline V CDR1 and CDR2: LNHDA, SQIVND (reference sequence). The CDR3 covers 15 residues. The full variable domain, completed using reference TRBV19 and TRBJ1-1, is DGGITQSPKYLFRKEGQNVTLSCEQNLNHDAMYWYRQDPGQGLRLIYYSQIVNDFQKGDIAEGYSVSREKKESFPLTVTSAQKNPTAFYLCASSRQGQGISEAFFGQGTRLTVV.

V is TRBV16 and J is TRBJ2-5; 12 positions agree with TRBD2. CDR1 KGHSY and CDR2 FQNENV come from the germline V gene. The CDR3 is 18 amino acids. Losses at the gene ends were 0 bases for V and 4 bases for J; bases not matched to a gene: 9. CDR3 bases: TGTGCCAGCAGCCAATCACCCGCTAGCGGGAGGGCCGGAGAGACCCAGTACTTC. Amino acid sequence: CASSQSPASGRAGETQYF.

The CDR3 sequence is CATTQGRVSSYNEQFF. The DNA for the CDR3 is TGCGCCACCACCCAAGGGAGGGTAAGCTCCTACAATGAGCAGTTCTTC. The chain links TRBV5-1 to TRBJ2-1, with TRBD2 matching over 7 bases. The CDR3 loop spans 16 amino acids. V was pared by 9 bases and J by 0 bases, with 12 bases of the junction left unmatched. Per the germline V gene, CDR1 is SGHRS and CDR2 is YFSETQ.

V gene TRBV5-1 combines with J gene TRBJ1-1, with 7 nucleotides matching TRBD1. The CDR3 has 15 amino acids. Germline values: CDR1 SGHRS, CDR2 YFSETQ. J lost 1 base, V lost 0 bases, and 3 bases had no gene match. The CDR3 sequence: CASSLEGTENTEAFF. DNA for the CDR3: TGCGCCAGCAGCTTGGAGGGGACAGAGAACACTGAAGCTTTCTTT.

V and J are TRBV19 and TRBJ2-1; weak D call: TRBD1 (5 bases). Trimming removed 2 bases from V and 3 bases from J, with 17 bases in between. Germline CDR1 and CDR2: LNHDA and SQIVND (reference sequence). The CDR3 is made up of 17 amino acids. This chain's CDR3 is CASSISLDSLRYNEQFF. In DNA, the CDR3 is TGTGCCAGTAGTATAAGCCTAGACAGCCTCCGCTACAATGAGCAGTTCTTC.

The J gene is TRBJ2-3, the V gene TRBV7-8, with 10 bases lining up with TRBD1. Unmatched junction bases numbered 11, after V lost 6 bases and J lost 5 bases. The CDR3 consists of 16 residues. Germline V gene data show CDR1 as SGHVS and CDR2 as FQNEAQ. The CDR3 here is CASRPAGTGVLDTQYF. As DNA, the CDR3 is TGTGCCAGCAGGCCAGCGGGGACAGGGGTTCTAGATACGCAGTATTTT.

The chain carries TRBV7-3 and TRBJ2-2, with a tentative D call TRBD1 (6 bases). In germline, CDR1 is SGHTA, CDR2 FQGTGA. The CDR3 runs 15 residues. Trimming shortened V by 5 bases and J by 4 bases, and 14 bases separated the two germline ends. As DNA, the CDR3 is TGTGCCAGCAGCCGGACAGCCCCGAGCACCGGGGAGCTGTTTTTT. It yields the protein CASSRTAPSTGELFF.

The chain couples TRBV7-9 to TRBJ2-7, with 7 bases identical to TRBD1. Germline-derived CDR1 and CDR2 are SEHNR and FQNEAQ (reference sequence). This CDR3 contains 11 residues. J gave up 2 bases and V 8 bases, and 0 bases lay outside the gene matches. The CDR3 region has the DNA TGTGCCAGCCAGGGGGCCTACGAGCAGTACTTC. This sequence encodes CASQGAYEQYF.

The rearrangement uses TRBV5-5 and TRBJ2-2; TRBD1 matches at 9 bases. After removal of 7 bases from V and 6 bases from J, the junction contained 10 bases not matched to a gene. Looked up from germline, CDR1 is SGHKS and CDR2 is YYEKEE (reference sequence). The CDR3 covers 15 residues. In DNA, the CDR3 is TGTGCCAGCTCGACCGGGACAGGGCCTGCCGGGGAGCTGTTTTTT. Protein sequence: CASSTGTGPAGELFF. Variable domain in full (rest from reference TRBV5-5 and TRBJ2-2): DAGVTQSPTHLIKTRGQQVTLRCSPISGHKSVSWYQQVLGQGPQFIFQYYEKEERGRGNFPDRFSARQFPNYSSELNVNALLLGDSALYLCASSTGTGPAGELFFGEGSRLTVL.

The gene calls are TRBV7-9 and TRBJ2-7, with a tentative D call TRBD2 (5 bases). V was pared by 2 bases and J by 0 bases, with 11 bases between. This CDR3 is 15 amino acids long. Germline assignment: CDR1 SEHNR and CDR2 FQNEAQ (reference sequence). For the CDR3, the DNA is TGTGCCAGCAGCTTACGGGAACGGGGCTCCTACGAGCAGTACTTC. It encodes CASSLRERGSYEQYF.

A note on this clone: A read error may produce the germline difference seen at one junction end. The chain joins TRBV2 to TRBJ2-1, with D uncertain. The CDR3 runs 14 residues. From germline, CDR1 is SNHLY and CDR2 FYNNEI. CDR3 region: CASGDPVVDNEQFF. In nucleotides, the CDR3 is TGTGCCAGCGGTGACCCGGTAGTCGACAATGAGCAGTTCTTC. Full variable domain (rest looked up from reference TRBV2 and TRBJ2-1): EPEVTQTPSHQVTQMGQEVILRCVPISNHLYFYWYRQILGQKVEFLVSFYNNEISEKSEIFDDQFSVERPDGSNFTLKIRSTKLEDSAMYFCASGDPVVDNEQFFGPGTRLTVL.

The V gene is TRBV28, the J gene TRBJ2-1; 9 bases line up with TRBD1. The CDR3 consists of 12 residues. Germline V lookup: CDR1 MDHEN, CDR2 SYDVKM. With V trimmed by 4 bases and J by 16 bases, 8 bases remained unmatched. The CDR3, as DNA: TGTGCCAGCAGTTCGTACCGGGACAGGGAATTCTTC. Translation gives CASSSYRDREFF. Filled out from reference TRBV28 and TRBJ2-1, the complete variable domain reads DVKVTQSSRYLVKRTGEKVFLECVQDMDHENMFWYRQDPGLGLRLIYFSYDVKMKEKGDIPEGYSVSREKKERFSLILESASTNQTSMYLCASSSYRDREFFGPGTRLTVL.

The rearrangement joins TRBV11-2 to TRBJ2-2, with TRBD2 identical over 11 bases. The CDR3 runs 19 residues. Germline-derived CDR1 and CDR2 are SGHAT and FQNNGV. Germline trimming cut 3 bases from V and 0 bases from J; bases unmatched to any gene: 9. CDR3 loop: CASSFIYTSGGANTGELFF. The CDR3 DNA reads TGTGCCAGCAGCTTTATATACACTAGCGGGGGTGCGAACACCGGGGAGCTGTTTTTT.

The rearrangement joins TRBV6-5 to TRBJ1-1, with unresolved D. Germline V lookup: CDR1 MNHEY, CDR2 SVGAGI. The CDR3 extends over 16 amino acids. Trimming removed 0 bases at V and 5 bases at J, with 16 bases between. Here the CDR3 DNA reads TGTGCCAGCAGTTACTCGACTATTGAAGGGAAGACTGAAGCTTTCTTT. Its translation is CASSYSTIEGKTEAFF.